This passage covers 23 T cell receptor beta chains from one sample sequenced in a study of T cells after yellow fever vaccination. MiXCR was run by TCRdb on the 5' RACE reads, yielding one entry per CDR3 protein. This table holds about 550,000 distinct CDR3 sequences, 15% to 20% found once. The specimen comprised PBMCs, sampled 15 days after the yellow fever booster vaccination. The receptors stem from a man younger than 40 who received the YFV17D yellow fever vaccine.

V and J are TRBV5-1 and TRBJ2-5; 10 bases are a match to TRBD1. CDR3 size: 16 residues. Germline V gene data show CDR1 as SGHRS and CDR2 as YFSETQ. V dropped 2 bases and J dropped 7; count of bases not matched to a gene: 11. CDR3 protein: CASSLGSGTGVWTQYF. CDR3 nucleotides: TGCGCCAGCAGCTTAGGTTCCGGGACAGGGGTTTGGACCCAGTACTTC.

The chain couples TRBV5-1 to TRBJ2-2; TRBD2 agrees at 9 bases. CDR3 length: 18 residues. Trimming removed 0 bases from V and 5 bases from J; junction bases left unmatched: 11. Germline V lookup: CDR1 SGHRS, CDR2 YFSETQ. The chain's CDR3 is CASSLATSGSSRTGELFF. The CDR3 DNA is TGCGCCAGCAGCTTGGCGACTAGCGGATCGAGTAGGACCGGGGAGCTGTTTTTT. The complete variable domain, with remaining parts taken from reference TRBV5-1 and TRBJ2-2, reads KAGVTQTPRYLIKTRGQQVTLSCSPISGHRSVSWYQQTPGQGLQFLFEYFSETQRNKGNFPGRFSGRQFSNSRSEMNVSTLELGDSALYLCASSLATSGSSRTGELFFGEGSRLTVL.

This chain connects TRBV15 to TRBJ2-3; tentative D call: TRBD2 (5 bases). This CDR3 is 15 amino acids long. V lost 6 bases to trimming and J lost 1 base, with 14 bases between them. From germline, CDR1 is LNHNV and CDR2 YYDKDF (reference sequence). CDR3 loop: CATSLLAGGTDTQYF. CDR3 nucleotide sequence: TGTGCCACCAGTCTGCTAGCCGGGGGCACAGATACGCAGTATTTT. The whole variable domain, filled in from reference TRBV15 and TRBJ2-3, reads DAMVIQNPRYQVTQFGKPVTLSCSQTLNHNVMYWYQQKSSQAPKLLFHYYDKDFNNEADTPDNFQSRRPNTSFCFLDIRSPGLGDTAMYLCATSLLAGGTDTQYFGPGTRLTVL.

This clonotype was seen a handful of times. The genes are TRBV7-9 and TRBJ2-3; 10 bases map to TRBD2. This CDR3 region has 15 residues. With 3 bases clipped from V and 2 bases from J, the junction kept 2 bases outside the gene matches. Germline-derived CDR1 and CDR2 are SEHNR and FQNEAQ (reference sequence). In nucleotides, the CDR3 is TGTGCCAGCAGCTTGACTAGCGGGCCCACAGATACGCAGTATTTT. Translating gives CASSLTSGPTDTQYF.

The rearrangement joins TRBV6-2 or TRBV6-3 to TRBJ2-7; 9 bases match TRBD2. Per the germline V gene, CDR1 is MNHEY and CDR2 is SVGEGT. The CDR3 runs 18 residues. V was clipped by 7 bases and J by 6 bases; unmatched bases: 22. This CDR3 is CASKRDNLAGGRASEQYF. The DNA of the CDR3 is TGTGCCAGCAAAAGGGACAACCTAGCTGGCGGGAGGGCCTCCGAGCAGTACTTC.

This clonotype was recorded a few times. The CDR3 DNA is TGTGCCAGCAAGGGCGGCTACAATGAGCAGTTCTTC. As protein: CASKGGYNEQFF. The V call is TRBV2, the J call TRBJ2-1; no clear D gene. Germline V gene sequence: CDR1 SNHLY, CDR2 FYNNEI. The V end was cut by 7 bases, the J end by 3 bases, with 7 bases between. The CDR3 extends over 12 amino acids.

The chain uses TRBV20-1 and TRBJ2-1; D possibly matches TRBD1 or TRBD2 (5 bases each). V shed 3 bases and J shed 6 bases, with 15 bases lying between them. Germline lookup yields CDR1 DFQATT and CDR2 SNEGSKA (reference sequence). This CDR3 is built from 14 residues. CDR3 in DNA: TGCAGTGCTAGTGAGGCAGGGAGTATCAATGAGCAGTTCTTC. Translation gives CSASEAGSINEQFF.

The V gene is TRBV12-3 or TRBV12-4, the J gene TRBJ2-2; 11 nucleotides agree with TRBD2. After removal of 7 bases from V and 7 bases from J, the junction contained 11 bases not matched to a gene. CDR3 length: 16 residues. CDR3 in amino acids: CASTLTSGSYGGELFF. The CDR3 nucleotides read TGTGCCAGCACCCTTACTAGCGGGAGTTATGGCGGGGAGCTGTTTTTT.

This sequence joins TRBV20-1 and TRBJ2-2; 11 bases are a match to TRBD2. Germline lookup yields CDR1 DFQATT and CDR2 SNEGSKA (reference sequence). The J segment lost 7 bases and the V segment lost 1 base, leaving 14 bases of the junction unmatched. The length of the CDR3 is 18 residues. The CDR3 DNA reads TGCAGTGCTAGAGTTCCCCCCCCACTAGCGGGAGATGTCGGGGAGCTGTTTTTT. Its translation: CSARVPPPLAGDVGELFF.

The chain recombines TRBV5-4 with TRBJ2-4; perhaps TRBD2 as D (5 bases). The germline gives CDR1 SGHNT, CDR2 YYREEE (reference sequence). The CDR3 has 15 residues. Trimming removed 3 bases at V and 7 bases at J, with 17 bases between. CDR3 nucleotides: TGTGCCAGCAGCTCCAGCGGTGTTATGGTTAACATTCAGTACTTC. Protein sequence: CASSSSGVMVNIQYF.

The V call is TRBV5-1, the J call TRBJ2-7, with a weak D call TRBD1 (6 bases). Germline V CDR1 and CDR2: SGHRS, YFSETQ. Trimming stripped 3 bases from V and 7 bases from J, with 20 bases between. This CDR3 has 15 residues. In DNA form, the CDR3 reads TGCGCCAGCAGCTCCACAGGGAGACTAACGAATGAGCAGTACTTC. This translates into CASSSTGRLTNEQYF.

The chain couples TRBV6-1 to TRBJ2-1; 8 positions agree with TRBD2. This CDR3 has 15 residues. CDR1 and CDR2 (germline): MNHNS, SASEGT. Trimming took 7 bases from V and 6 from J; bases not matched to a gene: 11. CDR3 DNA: TGTGCCAGCATGAGGGAGCGACTAGCGAGCAATGAGCAGTTCTTC. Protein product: CASMRERLASNEQFF.

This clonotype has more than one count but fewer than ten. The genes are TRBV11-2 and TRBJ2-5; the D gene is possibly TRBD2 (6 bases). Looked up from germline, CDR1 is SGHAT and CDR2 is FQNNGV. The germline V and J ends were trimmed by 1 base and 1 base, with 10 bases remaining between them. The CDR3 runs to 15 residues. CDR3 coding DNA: TGTGCCAGCAGCTTAGTACACGGGAGCCAAGAGACCCAGTACTTC. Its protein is CASSLVHGSQETQYF. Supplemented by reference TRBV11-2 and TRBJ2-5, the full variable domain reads EAGVAQSPRYKIIEKRQSVAFWCNPISGHATLYWYQQILGQGPKLLIQFQNNGVVDDSQLPKDRFSAERLKGVDSTLKIQPAKLEDSAVYLCASSLVHGSQETQYFGPGTRLLVL.

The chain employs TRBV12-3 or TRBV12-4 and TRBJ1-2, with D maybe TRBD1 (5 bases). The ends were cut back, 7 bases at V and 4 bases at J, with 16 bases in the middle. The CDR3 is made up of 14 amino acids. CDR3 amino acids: CASTPGGTLYGYTF. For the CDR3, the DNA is TGTGCCAGCACTCCAGGTGGGACGCTCTATGGCTACACCTTC.

CDR3 in amino acids: CASSDRNEKLFF. The CDR3 DNA reads as TGCGCCAGCAGTGACAGGAATGAAAAACTGTTTTTT. The chain employs TRBV10-2 and TRBJ1-4; no definite D call. CDR1 WSHSY and CDR2 SAAADI come from the germline V gene. This CDR3 has 12 amino acids. With 3 bases removed from V and 5 bases from J, the gap between germline ends came to 4 bases.

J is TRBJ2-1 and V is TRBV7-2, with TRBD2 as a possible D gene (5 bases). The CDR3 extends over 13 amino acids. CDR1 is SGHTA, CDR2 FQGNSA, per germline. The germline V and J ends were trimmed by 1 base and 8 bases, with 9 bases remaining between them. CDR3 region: CASSLVGGDEQFF. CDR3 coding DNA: TGTGCCAGCAGCTTAGTCGGAGGCGATGAGCAGTTCTTC. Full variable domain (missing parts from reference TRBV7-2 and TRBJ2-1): GAGVSQSPSNKVTEKGKDVELRCDPISGHTALYWYRQSLGQGLEFLIYFQGNSAPDKSGLPSDRFSAERTGGSVSTLTIQRTQQEDSAVYLCASSLVGGDEQFFGPGTRLTVL.

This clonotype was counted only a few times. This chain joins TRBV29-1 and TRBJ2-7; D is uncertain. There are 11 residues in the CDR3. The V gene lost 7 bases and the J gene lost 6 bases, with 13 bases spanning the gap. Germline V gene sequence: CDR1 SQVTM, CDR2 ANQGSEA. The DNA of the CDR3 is TGCAGCGCGCGGACCGCGGCCGAGCAGTACTTC. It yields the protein CSARTAAEQYF.

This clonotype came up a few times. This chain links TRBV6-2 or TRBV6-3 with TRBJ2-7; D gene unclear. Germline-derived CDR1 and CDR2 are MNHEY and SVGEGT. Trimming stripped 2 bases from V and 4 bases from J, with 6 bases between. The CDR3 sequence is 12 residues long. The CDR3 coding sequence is TGTGCCAGCAGTTACGCCGATTACGAGCAGTACTTC. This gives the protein CASSYADYEQYF.

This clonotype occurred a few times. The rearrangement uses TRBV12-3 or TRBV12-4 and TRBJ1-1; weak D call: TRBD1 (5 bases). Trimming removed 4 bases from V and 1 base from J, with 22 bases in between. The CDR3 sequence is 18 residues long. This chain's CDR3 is CASSSLAPPAGRNTEAFF. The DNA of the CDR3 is TGTGCCAGCAGTTCATTAGCCCCCCCTGCAGGGAGGAACACTGAAGCTTTCTTT.

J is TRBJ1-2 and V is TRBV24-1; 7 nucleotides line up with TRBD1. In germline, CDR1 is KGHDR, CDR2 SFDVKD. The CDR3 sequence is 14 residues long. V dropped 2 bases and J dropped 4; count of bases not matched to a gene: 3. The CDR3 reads CATSDSGQVYGYTF. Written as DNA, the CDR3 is TGTGCCACCAGTGATTCTGGACAGGTCTATGGCTACACCTTC.

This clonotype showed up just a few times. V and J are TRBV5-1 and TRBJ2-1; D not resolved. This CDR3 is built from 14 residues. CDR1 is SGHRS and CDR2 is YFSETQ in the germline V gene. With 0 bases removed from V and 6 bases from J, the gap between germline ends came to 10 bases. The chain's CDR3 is CASSLGPASNEQFF. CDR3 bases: TGCGCCAGCAGCTTGGGTCCCGCCTCCAATGAGCAGTTCTTC.

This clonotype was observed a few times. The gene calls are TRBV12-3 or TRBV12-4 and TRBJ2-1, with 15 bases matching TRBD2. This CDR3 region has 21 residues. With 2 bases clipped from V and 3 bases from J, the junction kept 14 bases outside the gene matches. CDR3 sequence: CASSLPGTSGRSHRIYNEQFF. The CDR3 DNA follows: TGTGCCAGCAGTTTACCCGGGACTAGCGGGAGGTCCCACCGAATCTACAATGAGCAGTTCTTC.

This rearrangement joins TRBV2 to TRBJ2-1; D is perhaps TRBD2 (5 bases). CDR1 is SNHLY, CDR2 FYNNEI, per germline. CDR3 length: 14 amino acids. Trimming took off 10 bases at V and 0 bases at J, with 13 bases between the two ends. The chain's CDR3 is CATRSGSSYNEQFF. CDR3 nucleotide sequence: TGTGCCACCCGCAGCGGATCCTCCTACAATGAGCAGTTCTTC.